The 22 T cell receptor beta chains given below trace back to one sample, sequenced in a study of regulatory T cells in long-lasting Graves disease. Time point denoted: newly diagnosed GD, antithyroid drugs for less than 3 months. The TCR library was made from RNA that had been extracted from PBMCs in TRIzol. Arm-PCR of CDR3 regions with iRepertoire HTBI primers generated TCR beta libraries. Each CDR3 protein gets one entry after TCRdb re-called the multiplex PCR reads with MiXCR. The sample includes 520,000 or so distinct CDR3 sequences, around 12% of them seen just once. The same sample was also used in a study of T cells in Graves' hyperthyroidism and ophthalmopathy.

Sequenced here: peripheral blood mononuclear cells (PBMCs), sampled at new diagnosis, from a patient treated with antithyroid drugs. The receptors derive from a woman aged 30 to 39 with Graves disease.

There are a few counts of this clonotype. V usage is TRBV6-2 or TRBV6-3 and J usage is TRBJ2-7; 10 bases fit TRBD1. The V gene end was trimmed by 2 bases and the J gene end by 2 bases; junction bases not matched to a gene: 3. This CDR3 region has 15 residues. The germline gives CDR1 MNHEY, CDR2 SVGEGT. The CDR3 sequence: CASSYTGQGPYEQYF. CDR3 nucleotide sequence: TGTGCCAGCAGTTACACGGGACAGGGGCCCTACGAGCAGTACTTC.

There are many counts of this clonotype. This rearrangement joins TRBV27 to TRBJ2-7; D perhaps matches TRBD2 (5 bases). Germline V gives CDR1 MNHEY, CDR2 SMNVEV (reference sequence). Trimming removed 6 bases from V and 0 bases from J, with 12 bases in between. This CDR3 has 14 amino acids. DNA for the CDR3: TGTGCCAGCAGAGCGAGGGTGCGCTCCTACGAGCAGTACTTC. It specifies CASRARVRSYEQYF.

The chain links TRBV19 to TRBJ2-3; 7 bases fit TRBD1. The CDR3 sequence is 13 residues long. The germline CDR1 and CDR2 sequences are LNHDA and SQIVND (reference sequence). After removal of 8 bases from V and 4 bases from J, the junction contained 6 bases not matched to a gene. The CDR3 spells CASGTVWADTQYF. The CDR3 DNA reads as TGTGCCAGTGGGACAGTCTGGGCAGATACGCAGTATTTT.

This clonotype was seen only a few times. The chain employs TRBV19 and TRBJ2-7, with 11 bases that match TRBD2. The CDR3 totals 17 residues. The V segment lost 6 bases and the J segment 0 bases; nucleotides outside the gene matches: 10. Germline V lookup: CDR1 LNHDA, CDR2 SQIVND (reference sequence). CDR3 sequence reads: CASSHPGLAESSYEQYF. The DNA of the CDR3 is TGTGCCAGTAGCCATCCGGGACTAGCGGAGAGCTCCTACGAGCAGTACTTC.

Concerning this clonotype itself: A much larger clone differs by one base, so this may be a read error. The V gene is TRBV10-2, the J gene TRBJ2-1; maybe TRBD2 (7 bases). Germline V lookup: CDR1 WSHSY, CDR2 SAAADI. The CDR3 contains 14 residues. The V and J ends lost 0 bases and 15 bases respectively, with 18 bases between them. The CDR3 is CASSESTGRGAPFF. The CDR3 DNA is TGCGCCAGCAGTGAGTCGACAGGTCGGGGGGCCCCGTTCTTC.

The chain couples TRBV7-9 to TRBJ2-2; D not certain. V lost 6 bases to trimming and J lost 1 base, with 9 bases between them. CDR3 length: 14 residues. Germline-derived CDR1 and CDR2 are SEHNR and FQNEAQ (reference sequence). This chain's CDR3 is CASRWAENTGELFF. CDR3 nucleotides: TGTGCCAGCAGGTGGGCGGAGAACACCGGGGAGCTGTTTTTT.

This clonotype was seen repeatedly, ten times or more. The chain combines TRBV9 with TRBJ2-7; D is perhaps TRBD2 (5 bases). This CDR3 region has 14 residues. V gave up 0 bases and J gave up 2 bases, with 9 bases separating them. Germline CDR1 reads SGDLS; CDR2 reads YYNGEE. CDR3 in amino acids: CASSVGSAAYEQYF. CDR3 sequence (DNA): TGTGCCAGCAGCGTAGGTAGCGCGGCCTACGAGCAGTACTTC.

The chain uses TRBV29-1 and TRBJ2-3, with D possibly being TRBD2 (6 bases). Trimming took off 2 bases at V and 1 base at J, with 10 bases between the two ends. CDR1 is SQVTM and CDR2 is ANQGSEA in the germline V gene. The CDR3 is 14 amino acids. The CDR3 region has the DNA TGCAGCGTTGAACCGGGAGTTGGCACAGATACGCAGTATTTT. Its protein is CSVEPGVGTDTQYF.

This clonotype was detected a few times. As DNA, the CDR3 is TGTGCCTGGGACAGGGGCAGTAGGGATACGCAGTATTTT. Protein product: CAWDRGSRDTQYF. The genes are TRBV30 and TRBJ2-3; 8 nucleotides match TRBD1. This CDR3 contains 13 residues. Germline V gene lookup returns CDR1 GTSNPN and CDR2 SVGIG (reference sequence). V shed 5 bases, J shed 6 bases, and the junction held 7 bases outside the gene matches.

The rearrangement links TRBV10-3 to TRBJ2-3; D is possibly TRBD2 (6 bases). Gene TRBJ2-7 matches the end of the DNA better, so the J call may be wrong. The CDR3 loop spans 13 amino acids. From germline, CDR1 is ENHRY and CDR2 SYGVKD. CDR3 sequence reads: CAISGIGGREQYF. DNA of the CDR3: TGTGCCATCAGTGGTATAGGAGGGCGCGAGCAGTACTTC.

In its sample, this clonotype was seen many times. This may arise from a read error, as a much more abundant clone is one base away. The CDR3 nucleotides read TGTGCCGGCAGTCGATACCGAACAGGGATTACTGAAGCTTTCTTT. Protein product: CAGSRYRTGITEAFF. The chain links TRBV2 to TRBJ1-1; tentative D call: TRBD1 (6 bases). The length of the CDR3 is 15 residues. Germline CDR1 reads SNHLY; CDR2 reads FYNNEI.

This clonotype was picked up many times. The CDR3, as DNA: TGTGCCAGCAGTTCCGGACAGGGGGTGGAGACCCAGTACTTC. This codes for CASSSGQGVETQYF. V and J are TRBV6-2 or TRBV6-3 and TRBJ2-5; 10 positions match TRBD1. The CDR3 is made up of 14 amino acids. Germline loops: CDR1 MNHEY, CDR2 SVGEGT. The trim removed 4 bases at V and 5 bases at J, leaving 4 bases unmatched.

This clonotype was seen repeatedly, ten times or more. This chain links TRBV20-1 with TRBJ2-5, with D possibly TRBD2 on 5 matching bases. In germline, CDR1 is DFQATT, CDR2 SNEGSKA (reference sequence). Between the trimmed V and J ends, which lost 3 bases and 2 bases, there was a span of 13 bases. This CDR3 contains 14 residues. Written as DNA, the CDR3 is TGCAGTGCTAGTAATTACGGGGAACAAGAGACCCAGTACTTC. Translation: CSASNYGEQETQYF.

J is TRBJ2-1 and V is TRBV27, with D possibly TRBD2 on 6 matching bases. The V gene's germline CDR1 is MNHEY and CDR2 SMNVEV (reference sequence). Trimming pared 5 bases from V and 7 bases from J, leaving 12 bases between. This CDR3 is 13 amino acids long. The CDR3 nucleotides are TGTGCCAGCAGTCCCGGAGGGTTTAATGAGCAGTTCTTC. Protein: CASSPGGFNEQFF.

At least ten counts were recorded for this clonotype. The chain combines TRBV12-5 with TRBJ2-1; D unclear. Germline CDR1 reads LGHNT; CDR2 reads FRNRAP. The V gene lost 3 bases and the J gene lost 7 bases, with 7 bases spanning the gap. This CDR3 is 12 amino acids long. In DNA form, the CDR3 reads TGTGCTAGTGGTTTACAGAGTAATGAGCAGTTCTTC. This translates into CASGLQSNEQFF.

This clonotype was picked up many times. Written as DNA, the CDR3 is TGCAGCGTTGAAGATCGAGGGGAGGCGAGGTACTTC. It encodes CSVEDRGEARYF. V is TRBV29-1 and J is TRBJ2-7, with D perhaps TRBD2 (6 bases). CDR3 length: 12 residues. V lost 0 bases, J lost 12 bases, and 15 bases lay in between. The germline gives CDR1 SQVTM, CDR2 ANQGSEA.

In this sample, this clonotype turned up many times. V is TRBV11-2 and J is TRBJ1-1; 9 nucleotides align to TRBD1. The CDR3 spans 15 residues. The V and J ends lost 3 bases and 4 bases, in that order; junction bases with no gene match: 6. Germline-derived CDR1 and CDR2 are SGHAT and FQNNGV. CDR3 in amino acids: CASSFRQGESTEAFF. In DNA form, the CDR3 reads TGTGCCAGCAGCTTCCGACAGGGGGAAAGCACTGAAGCTTTCTTT. The entire variable domain, with the rest obtained from reference TRBV11-2 and TRBJ1-1, is as follows: EAGVAQSPRYKIIEKRQSVAFWCNPISGHATLYWYQQILGQGPKLLIQFQNNGVVDDSQLPKDRFSAERLKGVDSTLKIQPAKLEDSAVYLCASSFRQGESTEAFFGQGTRLTVV.

This clonotype turned up a few times. CDR3 loop: CASSLRRGNTGELFF. In DNA form, the CDR3 reads TGTGCCAGCAGCTTACGACGGGGAAACACCGGGGAGCTGTTTTTT. V and J are TRBV7-3 and TRBJ2-2, with a weak D call TRBD2 (5 bases). Germline V gives CDR1 SGHTA, CDR2 FQGTGA. The CDR3 extends over 15 amino acids. V was clipped by 2 bases and J by 2 bases, with 9 bases between them.

Comment on this clonotype: A far larger clone is one nucleotide away, so this likely arose from a read error. The chain joins TRBV11-2 to TRBJ2-5, with TRBD2 matching over 16 bases. CDR1 is SGHAT and CDR2 is FQNNGV in the germline V gene. Losses at the gene ends were 5 bases for V and 2 bases for J; bases not matched to a gene: 14. This CDR3 has 20 residues. This CDR3 is CASSRRGLAGGGDEQETQYF. The CDR3 coding sequence is TGTGCCAGCAGCCGAAGGGGACTAGCGGGAGGGGGCGATGAACAAGAGACCCAGTACTTC. The whole variable domain, remainder taken from reference TRBV11-2 and TRBJ2-5, is EAGVAQSPRYKIIEKRQSVAFWCNPISGHATLYWYQQILGQGPKLLIQFQNNGVVDDSQLPKDRFSAERLKGVDSTLKIQPAKLEDSAVYLCASSRRGLAGGGDEQETQYFGPGTRLLVL.

This clonotype was counted at least ten times. V and J are TRBV10-3 and TRBJ2-3; D is ambiguous. The V end lost 0 bases, the J end lost 2 bases, and 3 bases lay between the germline ends. Germline CDR1 ENHRY, CDR2 SYGVKD. This CDR3 is built from 13 residues. The CDR3: CAISESVTDTQYF. The DNA for the CDR3 is TGTGCCATCAGTGAGTCTGTCACAGATACGCAGTATTTT.

This clonotype was counted many times. The rearrangement uses TRBV20-1 and TRBJ2-3; 8 nucleotides match TRBD2. The CDR3 spans 17 residues. CDR1 and CDR2 (germline): DFQATT, SNEGSKA (reference sequence). The junction had 15 bases not matched to a gene; V was cut back by 1 base and J by 6 bases. The CDR3, as DNA: TGCAGTGCTAGAGGCGGAAAGCGGCGGGGGGAGGTGGATACGCAGTATTTT. As protein: CSARGGKRRGEVDTQYF.

This clonotype was observed at least ten times. The chain has TRBV5-1 and TRBJ2-1; 9 nucleotides match TRBD2. Germline V gene lookup returns CDR1 SGHRS and CDR2 YFSETQ. With V trimmed by 6 bases and J by 10 bases, 11 bases remained unmatched. The CDR3 is 14 amino acids. The CDR3: CASTVVAGAREQFF. CDR3 in DNA: TGCGCCAGCACTGTGGTAGCGGGAGCTCGGGAGCAGTTCTTC.